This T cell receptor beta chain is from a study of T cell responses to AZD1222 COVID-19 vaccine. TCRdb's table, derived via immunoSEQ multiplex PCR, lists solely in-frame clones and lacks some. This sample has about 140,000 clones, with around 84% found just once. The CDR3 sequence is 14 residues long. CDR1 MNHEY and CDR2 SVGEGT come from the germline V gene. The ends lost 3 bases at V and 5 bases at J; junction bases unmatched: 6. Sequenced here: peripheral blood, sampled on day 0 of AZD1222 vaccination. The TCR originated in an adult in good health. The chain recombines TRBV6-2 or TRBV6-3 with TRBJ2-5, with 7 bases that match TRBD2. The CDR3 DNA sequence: TGTGCCAGCAGTTATCTAGCGGTTGGGGAGACCCAGTACTTC. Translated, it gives CASSYLAVGETQYF.